The source of this T cell receptor (beta chain) is a study of shared clonotypes between healthy human individuals (dated by TCRdb to the early 2020s). About the investigation overall: A couple of women and a few men aged 18 to 49 years were included in the cohort. To estimate repertoire size and how much clonotype sharing occurs between individuals, the study deeply sequenced the blood TCR repertoires of 5 or 6 healthy adults. For each donor, three plates each were used for CD4 naive and CD4 memory, two plates were used for CD8 naive, and one plate was used for CD8 memory. Between about 0.85 and 9.5 billion PBMCs per donor were obtained by leukapheresis. To increase sequencing depth and limit assay-specific biases, different laboratories used diverse techniques to prepare libraries and sequence TCR repertoires. General conclusions and limits of the study: Naive subsets generally had larger estimated clonotype richness than memory subsets. Incomplete sequencing was indicated by rarefaction of sorted-subset datasets, despite the large sequencing depth. Approximately 4.8% of naive CD4, 3.5% of naive CD8, roughly 2.4% of memory CD4, and 0.35% to 0.5% of memory CD8 clonotypes were shared across several donors. Higher generation probabilities were observed for clonotypes shared by all four sorted-subset donors than for non-shared clonotypes. Pairwise subsampling led to the expectation that sequencing depth would affect the degree of clonotype sharing among donors. Because the study included only a small number of donors, the genetic and exposure-history diversity represented was limited. Only blood was sampled, and tissue TCR repertoires likely differ from those in blood.

Using the deep immunoSEQ assay, multiplex PCR amplified TCR CDR3 regions from genomic DNA. For each cell subset, the extracted genomic DNA was distributed evenly across all wells of several immunoSEQ 96-well plates, and each plate served as one replicate. For sorted subsets, around 200 ng genomic DNA, equal to 25,000 to 35,000 T cell genomes, was loaded into each replicate PCR. Purified libraries were measured with a Qubit 3.0 fluorometer, size-checked on a Bioanalyzer 2100, and measured again with the KAPA Library Quantification kit. Every immunoSEQ 96-well plate was sequenced on a dedicated single-read 150-cycle Illumina NextSeq 550 flow cell. The original methods were these. The immunoSEQ output contained only junctional sequences without quality scores, so filtering could not match that applied to full-length reads. To assign V/J genes and CDR3, sequences were annotated using PyIR, a Python wrapper for IgBLAST v1.9, with IMGT germline references. Reads with weak V/J assignments (E-value above 1e-6), missing CDR3, stop codons, out-of-frame junctions, or ambiguous translated residues were removed. V3J clonotypes were defined as sequences sharing an identical inferred V gene, J gene, and CDR3 amino acid sequence. Percentage overlap between repertoires was computed as shared unique clonotypes divided by the size of the smaller repertoire. Repertoire richness was assessed with RTK rarefaction, the Chao1 estimator, and Recon v2.1 estimates of unobserved clonotypes. OLGA was used to compute generation probabilities for all TCRbeta clonotypes that the gDNA method yielded from a handful of donors. TCRdb's version of the immuneACCESS table is confined to in-frame rearrangements and falls short of the full clone set. An unresolved V gene accounts for under half of the shortfall where checked; the remainder is of unknown origin. V and J calls and clone size are copied from that table; D and trimming were computed from the DNA. This sample is represented by roughly 2 million clones; 85% to 95% of them were singletons. The ten largest clonotypes hold 0.85% to 1.3% of the sample.

CD8 naive samples were obtained by positive selection for CCR7 among CD45RO-negative cells, yielding a CD45RA+CCR7+ population from which TemRA cells were excluded. The donors were healthy, HIV-negative adults with no recently reported acute infections or vaccinations. Only Caucasian adults living in Nashville, Tennessee, USA were represented among the donors. After blood collection by leukapheresis, PBMCs were isolated using Ficoll-Histopaque density gradient centrifugation and then cryopreserved in the vapor phase of liquid nitrogen. Analytical flow cytometry was used to check the purity and quantity of every magnetically sorted T cell population. Genomic DNA was isolated from each sorted fraction and quantified by UV absorbance on a Nanodrop 2000c. In regard to this clone: The antigen this receptor binds is unknown. One base away there is no much larger clone; base qualities are not given.

Trimming at the junction amounts to 4 bases on V and 4 bases on J, and the germline ends lie 19 bases apart. According to the germline V gene, CDR1 reads MNHNS and CDR2 reads SASEGT. Reading from cysteine to phenylalanine, the CDR3 counts 16 amino acids. The kept DNA is CDR3 alone, 48 bases in frame from the first base. This receptor was obtained from a man younger than 35 in good health. The specimen was naive CD8+ T cells sorted from blood. The cell subset or site label corresponds to: CD45RA+CCR7+. The chain is encoded by TRBV6-1 joined to TRBJ1-1, with TRBD1 as a weak D call on 6 bases. The CDR3 reads as follows: CASSVGIRGLFTEAFF. The DNA is as follows: TGTGCCAGCAGTGTTGGGATTAGGGGGTTGTTCACTGAAGCTTTCTTT.